A single sample gave rise to the 4 T cell receptor beta chains below, sequenced in a study of cytomegalovirus exposure and HLA in healthy donors (TCRdb year 2017). The protocol used for the library was the immunoSEQ multiplex PCR assay. What TCRdb holds here is the immuneACCESS table cut down to in-frame rearrangements. Part of the clones is not present; checked against another copy, under half of the missing clones reflect an unresolved V gene, and the others are unexplained. Here the sample has some 220,000 clones; 85% to 95% occur a single time. Of the sample, 0.8% to 1.2% is held by the ten largest clones. Material: PBMCs. These receptor sequences come from a woman aged 18-29 years in good health and CMV-seronegative.

The rearrangement joins TRBV2 to TRBJ1-1, with D uncertain. The germline V gene encodes CDR1 SNHLY and CDR2 FYNNEI. CDR3 length: 13 residues. Trimming cost V 3 bases and J 0 bases, with 5 bases left between them. CDR3 protein: CASSDEVNTEAFF. CDR3 sequence (DNA): TGTGCCAGCAGTGACGAGGTGAACACTGAAGCTTTCTTT.

The chain joins TRBV19 to TRBJ2-1, with TRBD2 matching over 10 bases. This CDR3 spans 16 amino acids. Trimming at V came to 7 bases and at J to 10 bases, leaving 16 bases not matched to a gene. Germline lookup yields CDR1 LNHDA and CDR2 SQIVND (reference sequence). This CDR3 is CASTGHETSGFREQFF. CDR3 coding DNA: TGTGCCAGTACTGGGCACGAGACTAGCGGGTTTCGAGAGCAGTTCTTC.

The chain joins TRBV19 to TRBJ1-5, with no clear D. V shed 2 bases and J shed 3 bases, with 2 bases lying between them. CDR3 size: 12 residues. In germline, CDR1 is LNHDA, CDR2 SQIVND (reference sequence). The CDR3 sequence: CASSIHNQPQHF. In DNA form, the CDR3 reads TGTGCCAGTAGTATACACAATCAGCCCCAGCATTTT.

The V and J genes are TRBV5-1 and TRBJ2-2, with 13 bases aligning to TRBD2. CDR1 and CDR2 from the germline V gene are SGHRS and YFSETQ. V shed 5 bases and J 7 bases; nucleotides not matched to a gene: 11. The CDR3 is 17 residues long. The CDR3 nucleotides are TGCGCCAGCAGGTCGGACCCGACTAGCGGGAGGTACGGGGAGCTGTTTTTT. Encoded protein: CASRSDPTSGRYGELFF.